Listed here are 7 T cell receptor beta chains from one sample, sequenced in a study of vaccination effects on CD4 cells after COVID-19. Expansion with viral peptide pools was applied to antigen-specific CD4+ T cells by the ViraFEST assay prior to sequencing. Isolating CD4+ T cells followed approximately ten days of culture. The participants, recipients of two vaccine doses, got either BNT162b2 or mRNA-1273. This table comes from immunoSEQ multiplex PCR, and its TCRdb copy is limited to in-frame clones, with some not included. This table holds 35,000 to 45,000 clones, around four fifths found once. These receptors' antigens are unknown. Sequenced material: CD4+ T cells from PBMCs cultured with HCoV-NL63 spike peptides, taken after COVID-19 vaccination. These receptors all come from a human donor who received a COVID-19 vaccine. Some clones in this sample may be carry-over from other donors' samples.

This clone was observed a handful of times. The chain employs TRBV27 and TRBJ1-5; D gene ambiguous. CDR1 MNHEY and CDR2 SMNVEV come from the germline V gene (reference sequence). V lost 5 bases and J lost 2, with 19 bases in between. This CDR3 region has 17 residues. As DNA, the CDR3 is TGTGCCAGCAGTCCCCGCCCTCCCTTTGAGGGCAATCAGCCCCAGCATTTT. It yields the protein CASSPRPPFEGNQPQHF.

This clone has just one count. V usage is TRBV10-3 and J usage is TRBJ2-3, with 10 bases aligning to TRBD1. Germline loops: CDR1 ENHRY, CDR2 SYGVKD. The ends lost 4 bases at V and 2 bases at J; junction bases unmatched: 3. CDR3 length: 15 amino acids. The CDR3 loop reads CAISGTGGSTDTQYF. The CDR3 DNA is TGTGCCATCAGTGGGACAGGGGGATCCACAGATACGCAGTATTTT.

This clone was counted only a few times. The chain has TRBV18 and TRBJ2-7; 10 bases align to TRBD1. Germline CDR1 is KGHSH and CDR2 is LQKENI. V dropped 4 bases and J dropped 5; count of bases not matched to a gene: 11. This CDR3 is built from 16 residues. CDR3 in DNA: TGTGCCAGCTCACTCCTCGGGACAGGGGACGGGAACGAGCAGTACGTC. Its protein product is CASSLLGTGDGNEQYV.

V and J are TRBV5-6 and TRBJ1-6; D is uncertain. This CDR3 comprises 14 residues. Germline assignment: CDR1 SGHDT and CDR2 YYEEEE. V was shortened by 1 base and J by 7 bases, with 9 bases between the two germline ends. DNA of the CDR3: TGTGCCAGCAGCTTGAACAGACTAAATTCACCCCTCCACTTT. This codes for CASSLNRLNSPLHF.

The chain joins TRBV2 to TRBJ1-5; D ambiguous. Germline CDR1 SNHLY, CDR2 FYNNEI. V shed 0 bases and J shed 6 bases, with 9 bases lying between them. This CDR3 contains 14 residues. CDR3 region: CASSEALDRQPQHF. The CDR3 DNA sequence: TGTGCCAGCAGTGAAGCGCTTGACCGTCAGCCCCAGCATTTT. The full variable domain, with the rest looked up from reference TRBV2 and TRBJ1-5, is EPEVTQTPSHQVTQMGQEVILRCVPISNHLYFYWYRQILGQKVEFLVSFYNNEISEKSEIFDDQFSVERPDGSNFTLKIRSTKLEDSAMYFCASSEALDRQPQHFGDGTRLSIL.

On this clone itself: Additional DNA sequences in this sample encode the identical CDR3. V gene TRBV19 combines with J gene TRBJ1-5; 7 bases are shared with TRBD1. Looked up from germline, CDR1 is LNHDA and CDR2 is SQIVND (reference sequence). V lost 5 bases and J lost 1; bases outside the gene matches: 8. The CDR3 covers 16 residues. The CDR3 protein is CASSPRGAVSNQPQHF. The CDR3 region has the DNA TGTGCCAGTAGTCCCAGGGGGGCGGTGAGCAATCAGCCCCAGCATTTT. Full variable domain (remainder filled in from reference TRBV19 and TRBJ1-5): DGGITQSPKYLFRKEGQNVTLSCEQNLNHDAMYWYRQDPGQGLRLIYYSQIVNDFQKGDIAEGYSVSREKKESFPLTVTSAQKNPTAFYLCASSPRGAVSNQPQHFGDGTRLSIL.

The chain joins TRBV6-6 to TRBJ1-5; maybe TRBD1 (5 bases). V was cut by 4 bases and J by 7 bases, with 11 bases left in between. The CDR3 length is 13 residues. In germline, CDR1 is MNHNY, CDR2 SVGAGI (reference sequence). The CDR3 DNA reads TGTGCCAGCAGTTGGACAAAGGACCAGCCCCAGCATTTT. Translating it yields CASSWTKDQPQHF.